The clone carrying this T cell receptor beta chain was recorded only once. Cohort placement rested on clinical history that participants reported themselves. What the recovered Cohort 3 donors had was two negative PCRs, clearance, or symptom resolution. This CDR3 contains 14 residues. In germline, CDR1 is SGHTA, CDR2 FQGNSA. The V end was cut by 4 bases, the J end by 7 bases, with 16 bases between. Produced via immunoSEQ multiplex PCR; TCRdb's table is partial and in-frame only. The table records about 160,000 clones, approximately 90% of them present only once. The sample is drawn from a study of blood T cell repertoires in COVID-19. Study information: Researchers got acute and convalescent COVID-19 samples from the United States, Italy and Spain.

The chain carries TRBV7-2 and TRBJ1-2; a weak D match, TRBD1 (5 bases). The receptor was derived from a woman between 45 and 65 years old who had recovered from COVID-19. Sequencing was done on a sample of PBMCs or T cells enriched from blood (not recorded which). This CDR3 reads CASSSAGFSRGYTF. The CDR3, as DNA: TGTGCCAGCAGCTCCGCAGGGTTCTCTCGTGGCTACACCTTC.